Listed below are T cell receptor beta chains from one sample, sequenced in a study of T cell repertoires in cytomegalovirus infection. TCRdb recomputed calls from the reads with MiXCR, one row per CDR3 protein. The table has roughly 500,000 distinct CDR3 sequences, about 44% seen once; the top ten hold roughly two fifths. These TCRs are of unknown antigen specificity. The source was cultured PBMCs, collected from culture after CMV antigen stimulation. These receptors came from a human donor in good health (CMV status not recorded). Some clones in this sample may be carry-over from other donors' samples. Both conserved end residues are part of each CDR3. D genes are given only for firm matches. Size is stated for part of the rows, as once, few or many counts, or as a class when the clone is expanded.

>TRBV7-2|TRBJ2-1|TRBD2|NA
CASRTLAGVYNEQFF
TGTGCCAGCAGGACCCTAGCGGGTGTATACAATGAGCAGTTCTTC
>TRBV11-2|TRBJ2-1|NA|few
CASRRPAATRKFF
TGTGCCAGCAGAAGGCCCGCGGCCACCCGAAAGTTCTTC
>TRBV28|TRBJ2-5|NA|NA
CASSPMAQGRETQYF
TGTGCCAGCAGTCCTATGGCCCAAGGGAGAGAGACCCAGTACTTC
>TRBV29-1|TRBJ2-7|TRBD2|NA
CSVLAETHYEQYF
TGCAGCGTGCTAGCGGAGACTCACTACGAGCAGTACTTC
>TRBV11-2|TRBJ2-2|TRBD2|NA
CASSYSGGTNGELFF
TGTGCCAGCAGCTATAGCGGGGGGACCAACGGGGAGCTGTTTTTT
>TRBV7-2|TRBJ2-1|TRBD2|NA
CATDGAGGKYNEQFF
TGTGCCACCGACGGGGCGGGAGGGAAATACAATGAGCAGTTCTTC
>TRBV5-6|TRBJ2-1|NA|NA
CASSLGRSTGRLRDYFYNEQFF
TGTGCCAGCAGCTTGGGTCGGTCGACAGGGAGACTCCGGGACTATTTCTACAATGAGCAGTTCTTC
>TRBV19|TRBJ2-3|NA|NA
CASTSILGTQYF
TGTGCCAGTACCTCAATCCTGGGTACGCAGTATTTT
>TRBV25-1|TRBJ2-3|NA|NA
CASSESVEHTDTQYF
TGTGCCAGCAGTGAATCTGTGGAGCACACAGATACGCAGTATTTT
>TRBV7-9|TRBJ2-2|TRBD2|few
CASSPSGGPNTGELFF
TGTGCCAGCAGCCCTAGCGGGGGGCCGAACACCGGGGAGCTGTTTTTT
>TRBV7-2|TRBJ2-1|TRBD2|NA
CASSLVSSGGEEFF
TGTGCCAGCAGCTTAGTTAGTAGCGGGGGAGAGGAGTTCTTC
>TRBV6-5|TRBJ2-3|TRBD2|few
CASSPSAGGPDTQYF
TGTGCCAGCAGTCCGTCAGCGGGGGGGCCAGATACGCAGTATTTT
>TRBV7-2|TRBJ2-5|TRBD1|many
CASSLGTGAGEETQYF
TGTGCCAGCAGCTTGGGGACAGGGGCGGGAGAAGAGACCCAGTACTTC
>TRBV20-1|TRBJ2-5|NA|NA
CSATRRVPRETQYF
TGCAGTGCTACCCGGAGGGTCCCGAGGGAGACCCAGTACTTC
>TRBV20-1|TRBJ1-4|NA|NA
CSARPGTPGATNEKLFF
TGCAGTGCCCGCCCTGGTACCCCGGGGGCAACTAATGAAAAACTGTTTTTT
>TRBV7-2|TRBJ1-5|NA|NA
CASSLTGQLNQPQHF
TGTGCCAGCAGCCTCACGGGACAACTGAATCAGCCCCAGCATTTT
>TRBV2|TRBJ1-2|NA|NA
CASSLFGGGGYTF
TGTGCCAGCAGCCTCTTCGGGGGGGGTGGCTACACCTTC
>TRBV27|TRBJ2-1|TRBD2|few
CASSFTWTSGRDEQFF
TGTGCCAGCAGCTTCACGTGGACTAGCGGGCGCGATGAGCAGTTCTTC
>TRBV7-9|TRBJ2-7|NA|NA
CASSPRSRGYEQYF
TGTGCCAGCAGCCCCCGGTCGAGAGGTTACGAGCAGTACTTC
>TRBV5-4|TRBJ1-1|TRBD1|NA
CASSFQGGLEAFF
TGTGCCAGCAGCTTTCAGGGGGGGCTTGAAGCTTTCTTT
>TRBV12-3/TRBV12-4|TRBJ2-1|TRBD1|few
CASSADRGDEQFF
TGTGCCAGCAGTGCGGACAGGGGAGACGAGCAGTTCTTC
>TRBV12-3/TRBV12-4|TRBJ1-1|TRBD1|NA
CASSARQGGYTEAFF
TGTGCCAGCAGTGCCCGACAGGGGGGGTACACTGAAGCTTTCTTT
>TRBV20-1|TRBJ1-3|TRBD1|NA
CSARDGTGGNTIYF
TGCAGTGCTAGGGACGGGACAGGGGGAAACACCATATATTTT
>TRBV28|TRBJ1-2|NA|NA
CASSAPRGGYTF
TGTGCCAGCAGTGCCCCTAGGGGTGGCTACACCTTC
>TRBV25-1|TRBJ2-7|NA|NA
CASTKGHRYYEQYF
TGTGCCAGCACCAAAGGCCACAGATACTACGAGCAGTACTTC
>TRBV12-3/TRBV12-4|TRBJ2-5|NA|NA
CASSDNERETQYF
TGTGCCAGCAGCGACAACGAACGGGAGACCCAGTACTTC
>TRBV29-1|TRBJ1-1|NA|once
CSVTEAFF
TGCAGCGTCACTGAAGCTTTCTTT
>TRBV7-2|TRBJ2-1|TRBD2|many
CASSLVSGGDNEQFF
TGTGCCAGCAGCTTAGTTAGCGGGGGAGACAATGAGCAGTTCTTC
>TRBV5-1|TRBJ2-1|TRBD2|NA
CASSLTGGPINEQFF
TGCGCCAGCAGCTTGACGGGAGGGCCAATTAATGAGCAGTTCTTC
>TRBV7-2|TRBJ1-4|NA|few
CASSLDVGAEKLFF
TGTGCCAGCAGCTTAGATGTGGGGGCTGAAAAACTGTTTTTT
>TRBV10-3|TRBJ2-7|TRBD2|NA
CAIKGTSGVYEQYF
TGTGCCATCAAGGGGACTAGCGGGGTCTACGAGCAGTACTTC
>TRBV6-6|TRBJ2-1|TRBD1|NA
CASSYRDRVTEQFF
TGTGCCAGCAGTTACCGGGACAGGGTGACTGAGCAGTTCTTC
>TRBV6-1|TRBJ2-7|NA|NA
CARPLAGTTSYEQYF
TGTGCCAGACCACTGGCAGGGACCACTTCCTACGAGCAGTACTTC
>TRBV6-6|TRBJ1-1|NA|NA
CASRRPLNTEAFF
TGTGCCAGCAGACGTCCCCTGAACACTGAAGCTTTCTTT
>TRBV11-2|TRBJ2-1|TRBD2|NA
CASSSPASGGGGVEQFF
TGTGCCAGCAGCTCACCCGCTAGCGGGGGGGGGGGAGTTGAGCAGTTCTTC
>TRBV19|TRBJ2-7|TRBD1|NA
CASRDRVSSYEQYF
TGTGCCAGTAGGGACAGGGTCAGCTCCTACGAGCAGTACTTC
>TRBV7-2|TRBJ2-1|NA|NA
CASSLGGGLHNEQFF
TGTGCCAGCAGCTTAGGGGGGGGCCTTCACAATGAGCAGTTCTTC
>TRBV5-3|TRBJ2-2|NA|few
CASRKPGLASTGELFF
TGTGCCAGCAGAAAACCGGGGCTAGCCTCCACCGGGGAGCTGTTTTTT
>TRBV14|TRBJ2-3|NA|NA
CASSQESGNTQYF
TGTGCCAGCAGCCAAGAGTCCGGGAATACGCAGTATTTT
>TRBV19|TRBJ2-3|NA|few
CASSFRTGTDTQYF
TGTGCCAGTAGTTTTCGGACAGGCACAGATACGCAGTATTTT
>TRBV11-2|TRBJ1-1|NA|NA
CASSLYRANTEAFF
TGTGCCAGCAGCTTATATCGGGCGAACACTGAAGCTTTCTTT
>TRBV29-1|TRBJ1-2|NA|once
CSAGGGNYGYTF
TGCAGCGCTGGAGGTGGCAACTATGGCTACACCTTC